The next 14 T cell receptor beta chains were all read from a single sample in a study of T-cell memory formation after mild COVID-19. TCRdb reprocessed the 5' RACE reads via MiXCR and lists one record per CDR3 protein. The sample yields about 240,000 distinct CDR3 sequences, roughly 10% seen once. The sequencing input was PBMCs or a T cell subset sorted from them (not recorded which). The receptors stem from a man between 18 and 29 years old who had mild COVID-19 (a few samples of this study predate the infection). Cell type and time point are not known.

This chain's CDR3 is CASSLNRDRNYGYTF. The CDR3 DNA reads TGTGCCAGCAGCTTAAATAGGGACAGAAACTATGGCTACACCTTC. The V call is TRBV11-2, the J call TRBJ1-2; 7 bases are shared with TRBD1. J gave up 2 bases and V 2 bases, and 5 bases lay outside the gene matches. This CDR3 spans 15 amino acids. Germline CDR1 reads SGHAT; CDR2 reads FQNNGV.

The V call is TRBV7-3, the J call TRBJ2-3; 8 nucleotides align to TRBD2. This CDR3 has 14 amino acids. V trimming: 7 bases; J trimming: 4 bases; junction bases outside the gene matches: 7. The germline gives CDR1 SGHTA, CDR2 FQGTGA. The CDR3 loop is CASNRGGLADTQYF. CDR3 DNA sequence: TGTGCCAGCAACCGGGGGGGCCTCGCAGATACGCAGTATTTT. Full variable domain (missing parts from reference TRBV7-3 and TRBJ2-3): GAGVSQTPSNKVTEKGKYVELRCDPISGHTALYWYRQSLGQGPEFLIYFQGTGAADDSGLPNDRFFAVRPEGSVSTLKIQRTERGDSAVYLCASNRGGLADTQYFGPGTRLTVL.

The CDR3 sequence: CAWSLLGETQYF. The CDR3 region has the DNA TGTGCCTGGAGCCTCCTCGGGGAGACGCAGTATTTT. The chain links TRBV30 to TRBJ2-3; D is possibly TRBD2 (5 bases). V was pared by 3 bases and J by 9 bases, with 13 bases between. The CDR3 is 12 amino acids. Germline values: CDR1 GTSNPN, CDR2 SVGIG (reference sequence).

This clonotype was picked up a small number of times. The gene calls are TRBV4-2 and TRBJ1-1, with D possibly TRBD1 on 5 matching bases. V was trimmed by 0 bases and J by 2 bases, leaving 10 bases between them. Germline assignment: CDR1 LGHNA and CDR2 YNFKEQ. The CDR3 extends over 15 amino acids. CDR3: CASSQDWGFNTEAFF. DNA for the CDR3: TGTGCCAGCAGCCAAGATTGGGGGTTTAACACTGAAGCTTTCTTT.

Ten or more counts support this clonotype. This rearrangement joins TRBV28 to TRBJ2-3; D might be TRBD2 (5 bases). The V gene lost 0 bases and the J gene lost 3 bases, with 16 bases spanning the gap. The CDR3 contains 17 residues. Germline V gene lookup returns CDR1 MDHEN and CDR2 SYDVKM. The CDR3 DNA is TGTGCCAGCAGTTTATGGCCCGAGGACTTGGGGACAGATACGCAGTATTTT. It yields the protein CASSLWPEDLGTDTQYF.

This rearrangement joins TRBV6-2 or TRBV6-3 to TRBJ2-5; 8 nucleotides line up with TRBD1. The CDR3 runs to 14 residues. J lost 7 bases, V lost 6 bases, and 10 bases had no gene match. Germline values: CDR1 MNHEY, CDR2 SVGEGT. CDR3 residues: CASSSTGGRTTQYF. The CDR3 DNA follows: TGTGCCAGCAGCTCCACAGGGGGGCGGACGACCCAGTACTTC.

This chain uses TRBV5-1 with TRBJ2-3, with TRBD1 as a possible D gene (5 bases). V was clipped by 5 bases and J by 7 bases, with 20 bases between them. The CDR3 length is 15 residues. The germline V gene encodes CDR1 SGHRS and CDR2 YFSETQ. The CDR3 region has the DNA TGCGCCAGCAGTAGTGACTCCCCGAGGACAAATACGCAGTATTTT. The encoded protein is CASSSDSPRTNTQYF. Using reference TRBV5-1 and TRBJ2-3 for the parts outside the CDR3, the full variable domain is KAGVTQTPRYLIKTRGQQVTLSCSPISGHRSVSWYQQTPGQGLQFLFEYFSETQRNKGNFPGRFSGRQFSNSRSEMNVSTLELGDSALYLCASSSDSPRTNTQYFGPGTRLTVL.

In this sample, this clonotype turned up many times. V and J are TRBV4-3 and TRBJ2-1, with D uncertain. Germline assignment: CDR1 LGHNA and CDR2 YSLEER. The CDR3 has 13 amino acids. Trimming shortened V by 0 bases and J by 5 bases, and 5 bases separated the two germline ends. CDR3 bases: TGCGCCAGCAGCCAAGAGATGGACAATGAGCAGTTCTTC. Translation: CASSQEMDNEQFF.

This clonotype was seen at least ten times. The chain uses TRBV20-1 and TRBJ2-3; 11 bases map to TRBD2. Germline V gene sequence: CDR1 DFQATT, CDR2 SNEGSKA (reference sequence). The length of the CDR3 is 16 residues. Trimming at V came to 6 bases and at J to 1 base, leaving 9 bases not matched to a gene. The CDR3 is CSAKSSGGPRTDTQYF. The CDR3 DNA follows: TGCAGTGCAAAGTCTAGCGGGGGGCCCCGCACAGATACGCAGTATTTT.

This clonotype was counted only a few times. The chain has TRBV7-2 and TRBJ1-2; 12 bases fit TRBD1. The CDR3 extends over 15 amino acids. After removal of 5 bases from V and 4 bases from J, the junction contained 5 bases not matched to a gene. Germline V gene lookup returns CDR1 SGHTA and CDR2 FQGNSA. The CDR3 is CASSPPGQGAYGYTF. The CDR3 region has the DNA TGTGCCAGCAGCCCCCCGGGACAGGGGGCCTATGGCTACACCTTC.

CDR3 bases: TGCGCCAGCAGCCCAGGGGGCTCGGTCGGCTACACCTTC. Its protein is CASSPGGSVGYTF. The J gene is TRBJ1-2, the V gene TRBV5-1, with 8 bases lining up with TRBD1. Germline V gene sequence: CDR1 SGHRS, CDR2 YFSETQ. CDR3 length: 13 amino acids. V dropped 4 bases and J dropped 8; count of bases not matched to a gene: 7.

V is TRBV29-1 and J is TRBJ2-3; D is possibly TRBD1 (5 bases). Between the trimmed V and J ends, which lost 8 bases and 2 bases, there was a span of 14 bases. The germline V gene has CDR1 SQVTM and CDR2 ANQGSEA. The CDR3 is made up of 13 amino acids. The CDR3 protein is CSTGRQLTDTQYF. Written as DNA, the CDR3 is TGCAGCACCGGACGACAGCTCACAGATACGCAGTATTTT.

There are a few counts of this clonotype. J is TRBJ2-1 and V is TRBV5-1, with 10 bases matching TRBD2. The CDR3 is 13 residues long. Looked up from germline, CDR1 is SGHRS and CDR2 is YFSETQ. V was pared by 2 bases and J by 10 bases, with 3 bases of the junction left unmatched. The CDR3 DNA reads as TGCGCCAGCAGCTTTTCTAGCGGGGGAGAGCAGTTCTTC. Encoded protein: CASSFSSGGEQFF.

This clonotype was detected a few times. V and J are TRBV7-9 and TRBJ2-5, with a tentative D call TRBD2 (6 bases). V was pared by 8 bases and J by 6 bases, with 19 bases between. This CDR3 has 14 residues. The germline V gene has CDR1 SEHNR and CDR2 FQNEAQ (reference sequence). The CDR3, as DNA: TGTGCCAGCCGAGTGGAGGGCCAGGGAAAGACCCAGTACTTC. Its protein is CASRVEGQGKTQYF.